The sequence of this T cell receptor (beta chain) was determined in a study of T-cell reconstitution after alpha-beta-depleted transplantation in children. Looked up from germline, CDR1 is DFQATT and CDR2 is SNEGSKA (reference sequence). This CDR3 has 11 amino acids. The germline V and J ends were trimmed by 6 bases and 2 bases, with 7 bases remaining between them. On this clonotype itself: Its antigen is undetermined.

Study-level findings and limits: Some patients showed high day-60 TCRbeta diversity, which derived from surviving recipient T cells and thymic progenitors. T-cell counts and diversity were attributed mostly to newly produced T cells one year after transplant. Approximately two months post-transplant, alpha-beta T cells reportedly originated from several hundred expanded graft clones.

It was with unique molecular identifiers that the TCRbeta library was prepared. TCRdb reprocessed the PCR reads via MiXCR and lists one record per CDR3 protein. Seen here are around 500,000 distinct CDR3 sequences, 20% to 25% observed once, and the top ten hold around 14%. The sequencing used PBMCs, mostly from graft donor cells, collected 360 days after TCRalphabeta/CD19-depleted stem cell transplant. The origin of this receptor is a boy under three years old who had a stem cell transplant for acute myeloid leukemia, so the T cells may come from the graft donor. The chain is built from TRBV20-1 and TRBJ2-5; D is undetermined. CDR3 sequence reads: CSAAGQETQYF. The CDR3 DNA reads TGCAGTGCCGCTGGTCAAGAGACCCAGTACTTC.